Below, 28 T cell receptor beta chains from the same sample are listed, as sequenced in a study of blood T cell repertoires in COVID-19. The table came from immunoSEQ multiplex PCR; TCRdb's copy has only in-frame clones and leaves some out. The sample lists roughly 200,000 clones, 87% occurring once. Material for sequencing was peripheral blood. The source of these receptors is a man aged 60-69 years who had recovered from COVID-19.

V is TRBV7-6 and J is TRBJ1-1, with D unresolved. The CDR3 is made up of 13 amino acids. Germline lookup yields CDR1 SGHVS and CDR2 FNYEAQ. Trimming removed 5 bases from V and 0 bases from J, with 7 bases in between. This CDR3 is CASSPRLNTEAFF. CDR3 coding DNA: TGTGCCAGCAGCCCCCGGTTGAACACTGAAGCTTTCTTT.

The rearrangement joins TRBV6-5 to TRBJ2-7; the match to TRBD1 covers 10 bases. Germline CDR1 is MNHEY and CDR2 is SVGAGI. The V and J ends lost 6 bases and 0 bases, in that order; junction bases with no gene match: 5. The CDR3 spans 15 residues. The CDR3 loop reads CASRLGTGASYEQYF. The CDR3 DNA is TGTGCCAGCAGACTCGGGACAGGGGCCTCCTACGAGCAGTACTTC.

The rearrangement joins TRBV20-1 to TRBJ2-3; maybe TRBD1 (5 bases). V was trimmed by 3 bases and J by 2 bases, leaving 21 bases between them. The CDR3 spans 17 residues. Per germline, CDR1 DFQATT and CDR2 SNEGSKA (reference sequence). The CDR3 loop reads CSASRGQGIALTDTQYF. The CDR3 DNA follows: TGCAGTGCTAGTCGTGGTCAGGGAATTGCGCTCACAGATACGCAGTATTTT.

The chain couples TRBV5-6 to TRBJ1-5, with 8 bases fitting TRBD1. Germline V gene data show CDR1 as SGHDT and CDR2 as YYEEEE. The junction had 5 bases not matched to a gene; V was cut back by 3 bases and J by 3 bases. The CDR3 extends over 15 amino acids. CDR3 DNA: TGTGCCAGCAGCTCGCTGGACAGGGACAATCAGCCCCAGCATTTT. The encoded protein is CASSSLDRDNQPQHF.

The chain carries TRBV29-1 and TRBJ1-2; no clear D gene. The CDR3 extends over 11 amino acids. In germline, CDR1 is SQVTM, CDR2 ANQGSEA. V was trimmed by 4 bases and J by 6 bases, leaving 9 bases between them. The CDR3 reads CSVGGVDGYTF. The CDR3 DNA reads TGCAGCGTTGGGGGAGTGGATGGCTACACCTTC.

The chain uses TRBV2 and TRBJ2-3; 8 bases are a match to TRBD2. The CDR3 totals 15 residues. Trimming took 5 bases from V and 2 from J; bases not matched to a gene: 6. Germline CDR1 SNHLY, CDR2 FYNNEI. The CDR3 spells CASSQRERNTDTQYF. CDR3 nucleotide sequence: TGTGCCAGCAGTCAGCGGGAGAGGAACACAGATACGCAGTATTTT.

This rearrangement joins TRBV7-3 to TRBJ2-1, with D perhaps matching TRBD2 (7 bases). Per germline, CDR1 SGHTA and CDR2 FQGTGA. The CDR3 totals 14 residues. Trimming removed 5 bases from V and 10 bases from J, with 18 bases in between. The DNA for the CDR3 is TGTGCCAGCAGCCCGAGCAAGGGGGGGGACGAGCAGTTCTTC. Amino acids: CASSPSKGGDEQFF. Based on the CDR3 plus reference TRBV7-3 and TRBJ2-1, the full variable domain is GAGVSQTPSNKVTEKGKYVELRCDPISGHTALYWYRQSLGQGPEFLIYFQGTGAADDSGLPNDRFFAVRPEGSVSTLKIQRTERGDSAVYLCASSPSKGGDEQFFGPGTRLTVL.

The CDR3 sequence: CASSFGGGVEPQHF. The CDR3 DNA follows: TGCGCCAGCAGCTTTGGCGGGGGAGTTGAGCCCCAGCATTTT. The genes are TRBV5-1 and TRBJ1-5; TRBD1 is a possible D gene (5 bases). Per the germline V gene, CDR1 is SGHRS and CDR2 is YFSETQ. The CDR3 spans 14 residues. The ends were cut back, 2 bases at V and 8 bases at J, with 14 bases in the middle.

The chain has TRBV7-8 and TRBJ2-5; 10 nucleotides match TRBD2. Trimming at V came to 5 bases and at J to 5 bases, leaving 11 bases not matched to a gene. Germline V gives CDR1 SGHVS, CDR2 FQNEAQ. The CDR3 runs 16 residues. The CDR3 region has the DNA TGTGCCAGCAGCGTCCCCCCTAGCGGGAGCCTCGAGACCCAGTACTTC. Its translation: CASSVPPSGSLETQYF.

The J gene is TRBJ1-5, the V gene TRBV9, with a weak D call TRBD1 (6 bases). The germline gives CDR1 SGDLS, CDR2 YYNGEE. V was shortened by 1 base and J by 4 bases, with 12 bases between the two germline ends. The CDR3 runs 15 residues. The chain's CDR3 is CASSVWDMGNQPQHF. The CDR3 coding sequence is TGTGCCAGCAGCGTATGGGACATGGGGAATCAGCCCCAGCATTTT.

This chain uses TRBV10-2 with TRBJ2-7; 9 nucleotides line up with TRBD1. Trimming removed 6 bases from V and 9 bases from J; junction bases left unmatched: 9. Germline V gene sequence: CDR1 WSHSY, CDR2 SAAADI. This CDR3 comprises 13 residues. CDR3 coding DNA: TGCGCCAGCAGCGAACAGGGGGCGTCTGCGCAGTACTTC. As protein: CASSEQGASAQYF.

The chain uses TRBV10-3 and TRBJ2-3; TRBD2 aligns across 9 bases. Germline assignment: CDR1 ENHRY and CDR2 SYGVKD. CDR3 length equals 15 residues. The J segment lost 6 bases and the V segment lost 4 bases, leaving 8 bases of the junction unmatched. The CDR3 region is CAISGGDGTSDTQYF. The DNA of the CDR3 is TGTGCCATCAGTGGGGGCGACGGGACTAGCGATACGCAGTATTTT.

The chain is built from TRBV7-3 and TRBJ1-4, with D maybe TRBD1 (6 bases). V lost 3 bases, J lost 7 bases, and 12 bases lay in between. The CDR3 runs to 14 residues. Germline V lookup: CDR1 SGHTA, CDR2 FQGTGA. The DNA of the CDR3 is TGTGCCAGCAGCTTTTCAGTACAGGGTGAAAAACTGTTTTTT. Translating gives CASSFSVQGEKLFF.

This chain joins TRBV18 and TRBJ2-7; 10 bases agree with TRBD2. The CDR3 runs to 17 residues. The V gene's germline CDR1 is KGHSH and CDR2 LQKENI. V was pared by 2 bases and J by 6 bases, with 13 bases of the junction left unmatched. This chain's CDR3 is CASSPKASGSRPLEQYF. CDR3 nucleotide sequence: TGTGCCAGCTCACCAAAGGCTAGCGGGAGCAGGCCGCTCGAGCAGTACTTC.

This sequence joins TRBV5-1 and TRBJ2-3; 12 bases align to TRBD2. The CDR3 consists of 15 residues. The trim removed 4 bases at V and 2 bases at J, leaving 2 bases unmatched. From germline, CDR1 is SGHRS and CDR2 YFSETQ. CDR3 DNA: TGCGCCAGCAGCCCTAGCGGGAGGGCCACAGATACGCAGTATTTT. Translating gives CASSPSGRATDTQYF.

V is TRBV3-1 (or the pseudogene TRBV3-2) and J is TRBJ2-1, with D possibly matching TRBD2 (5 bases). Germline loops: CDR1 LGHDT, CDR2 YNNKEL (reference sequence). Trimming took 2 bases from V and 15 from J, leaving 20 bases between them. This CDR3 has 14 residues. CDR3 sequence reads: CASSQNTGLGRPFF. The CDR3 DNA reads as TGTGCCAGCAGCCAAAATACGGGGTTGGGCCGGCCGTTCTTC.

The rearrangement joins TRBV27 to TRBJ2-7; tentative D call: TRBD1 (5 bases). Deletions cut 5 bases from V and 2 bases from J, with 16 bases between. This CDR3 contains 15 residues. In germline, CDR1 is MNHEY, CDR2 SMNVEV (reference sequence). The CDR3 bases are TGTGCCAGCAGTCCCGACAGTCCGTCCACCTACGAGCAGTACTTC. Residues: CASSPDSPSTYEQYF.

The V gene is TRBV19, the J gene TRBJ2-2; a weak D match, TRBD1 (5 bases). Germline CDR1 LNHDA, CDR2 SQIVND (reference sequence). The CDR3 has 16 amino acids. The V end lost 3 bases, the J end lost 5 bases, and 16 bases lay between the germline ends. The CDR3 DNA sequence: TGTGCCAGTAGTATCCCCCGCCAGGGATGGACCGGGGAGCTGTTTTTT. This codes for CASSIPRQGWTGELFF. Full variable domain (outside the CDR3, taken from reference TRBV19 and TRBJ2-2): DGGITQSPKYLFRKEGQNVTLSCEQNLNHDAMYWYRQDPGQGLRLIYYSQIVNDFQKGDIAEGYSVSREKKESFPLTVTSAQKNPTAFYLCASSIPRQGWTGELFFGEGSRLTVL.

With regard to this clone: The junction departs from the called germline gene at one end, perhaps through a read error. The chain links TRBV6-2 or TRBV6-3 to TRBJ2-7; D not resolved. The CDR3 consists of 13 residues. Per the germline V gene, CDR1 is MNHEY and CDR2 is SVGEGT. This CDR3 reads CASSNSLTYEQYF. For the CDR3, the DNA is TGTGCCAGCAGTAACTCCCTTACCTACGAGCAGTACTTC.

This clone was counted a few times. V and J are TRBV2 and TRBJ1-2, with D perhaps TRBD1 (6 bases). V was cut by 7 bases and J by 0 bases, with 12 bases left in between. CDR1 and CDR2 from the germline V gene are SNHLY and FYNNEI. This CDR3 is 14 amino acids long. CDR3 sequence reads: CASIGGAPNYGYTF. Written as DNA, the CDR3 is TGTGCCAGCATTGGGGGGGCTCCTAACTATGGCTACACCTTC.

This clone was counted a single time. The chain carries TRBV5-4 and TRBJ2-3, with D possibly matching TRBD2 (5 bases). Germline lookup yields CDR1 SGHNT and CDR2 YYREEE (reference sequence). The CDR3 covers 13 residues. The V and J ends lost 4 bases and 2 bases respectively, with 8 bases between them. The CDR3 DNA follows: TGTGCCAGCAGCGGGCGGGCCACAGATACGCAGTATTTT. It is translated as CASSGRATDTQYF.

The V and J genes are TRBV15 and TRBJ2-5; TRBD2 agrees at 9 bases. The V gene's germline CDR1 is LNHNV and CDR2 YYDKDF (reference sequence). The V gene end was trimmed by 0 bases and the J gene end by 2 bases; junction bases not matched to a gene: 4. The CDR3 has 16 amino acids. CDR3 sequence (DNA): TGTGCCACCAGCAGAGATCTAGCGGGATCGCAAGAGACCCAGTACTTC. Residues: CATSRDLAGSQETQYF.

This chain connects TRBV19 to TRBJ1-2, with TRBD1 matching 8 bases. Germline CDR1 is LNHDA and CDR2 is SQIVND (reference sequence). CDR3 size: 15 residues. The junction had 3 bases not matched to a gene; V was cut back by 1 base and J by 2 bases. The DNA of the CDR3 is TGTGCCAGTAGTATAGGGGCAGGGGGCAACTATGGCTACACCTTC. Translated: CASSIGAGGNYGYTF.

This rearrangement joins TRBV4-3 to TRBJ1-5; D call uncertain. Trimming cost V 0 bases and J 1 base, with 10 bases left between them. Per the germline V gene, CDR1 is LGHNA and CDR2 is YSLEER. This CDR3 is 16 amino acids long. The CDR3 protein is CASSQEAGMSNQPQHF. The CDR3 region has the DNA TGCGCCAGCAGCCAAGAAGCGGGGATGAGCAATCAGCCCCAGCATTTT.

The genes are TRBV5-4 and TRBJ1-6, with TRBD1 as a possible D gene (5 bases). V was trimmed by 0 bases and J by 5 bases, leaving 15 bases between them. This CDR3 is 17 amino acids long. Looked up from germline, CDR1 is SGHNT and CDR2 is YYREEE (reference sequence). The CDR3: CASSLGGPFADNSPLHF. The CDR3 nucleotides are TGTGCCAGCAGCTTGGGGGGCCCATTCGCAGATAATTCACCCCTCCACTTT. Full variable domain (outside the CDR3, taken from reference TRBV5-4 and TRBJ1-6): ETGVTQSPTHLIKTRGQQVTLRCSSQSGHNTVSWYQQALGQGPQFIFQYYREEENGRGNFPPRFSGLQFPNYSSELNVNALELDDSALYLCASSLGGPFADNSPLHFGNGTRLTVT.

The chain has TRBV19 and TRBJ2-1; 8 bases agree with TRBD2. CDR1 is LNHDA, CDR2 SQIVND, per germline (reference sequence). V was clipped by 8 bases and J by 5 bases; unmatched bases: 8. This CDR3 is 14 amino acids long. The CDR3 DNA is TGTGCCAGTCGGGAGGGAGTAACCCACAATGAGCAGTTCTTC. Its protein product is CASREGVTHNEQFF.

This chain links TRBV2 with TRBJ1-1; the match to TRBD1 covers 7 bases. CDR1 is SNHLY, CDR2 FYNNEI, per germline. The length of the CDR3 is 14 residues. With 5 bases clipped from V and 4 bases from J, the junction kept 7 bases outside the gene matches. The CDR3 region is CASSKEGAGTEAFF. Here the CDR3 DNA reads TGTGCCAGCAGTAAGGAGGGGGCCGGCACTGAAGCTTTCTTT.

In its sample, this clone was seen a few times. The CDR3 protein is CAGAGGTSEETQYF. The CDR3 region has the DNA TGTGCCGGGGCAGGGGGCACTTCTGAAGAGACCCAGTACTTC. The chain uses TRBV11-2 and TRBJ2-5; TRBD1 aligns across 8 bases. The CDR3 is 14 residues long. Trimming took 11 bases from V and 3 from J; bases not matched to a gene: 11. Germline V gene sequence: CDR1 SGHAT, CDR2 FQNNGV.